This T cell receptor (beta chain) emerged from a study of CXCR3-negative and CXCR3-positive naive CD8 T cells. Researchers prepared the TRB cDNA libraries using 5' RACE with UMI labels. Following a re-call of the 5' RACE reads, TCRdb has one entry per CDR3 protein and lacks DNA. This repertoire comprises 35,000 to 55,000 distinct CDR3 sequences; its ten largest clones make up roughly 2.5%. The CDR3 spans 12 residues. Germline V CDR1 and CDR2: SQVTM, ANQGSEA. The rearrangement joins TRBV29-1 to TRBJ2-7; the D gene TCRdb calls, TRBD1, cannot be checked with no DNA. This sequence was found in a human donor in good health. Some clones in this sample may be carry-over from other donors' samples. The sequenced sample was naive CXCR3- CD8+ T cells from blood. Subset described: CD45RO-CCR7+CD27+CD95- naive CD8+ T cells lacking CXCR3 (TNR3-). CDR3 protein: CSVIRPGQGQYF.